Given below is one TCR beta chain in context. Its antigen is unknown. There are no base qualities to consult, and no much larger clone falls within one base. This specimen comes from a study of blood T cells in healthy people across ages (dated by TCRdb to about 2015). A note on the overall study: In model experiments, template switching captured about one uniquely barcoded TCR beta cDNA molecule for every two T cells. Age-related changes in TCR beta repertoire diversity were measured in the study by deep sequencing normalized with unique cDNA molecular identifiers. The donors were divided into four age groups: young (average roughly 15 years), middle-aged (almost 40), aged (about 60) and long-lived (82). To avoid experimental bias, donors of different ages were distributed randomly across sequencing lanes. Two additional independent replicas of 1 million unique cDNA reads from the same blood draw were analyzed for two donors (one aged 18 to 29 and one aged 80 or older).

V has 2 bases trimmed and J has 7 bases trimmed; junction bases matching no gene number 2. CDR1 LGHDT and CDR2 YNNKEL are derived from the germline V gene (reference sequence). Inclusive of the bounding cysteine and phenylalanine, the CDR3 is 13 residues long. Of all the DNA, just the CDR3 is kept, 39 bases in frame from base 1. Results the study describes overall, beyond this receptor: Compared with the aged group, more naive CD4+ T cells, fewer expanded clones and increased TCR diversity were shown by the long-lived group, suggesting age selection. Observed TCR beta diversity per million T cells fell roughly linearly with age, and a significant reduction was already apparent by age around 44. Because donor CMV infection status was unknown, age-related changes in expanded clonotypes were potentially confounded. Conclusive comparison of naive and antigen-experienced compartments was prevented by the profiling of bulk unsorted PBMCs. Estimates of total diversity based on one million sequenced T cells were regarded as lower bounds and as underestimates. There was a strong correlation between observed TCR beta diversity and the percentage of naive T cells measured by flow cytometry.

Library preparation used 5' RACE. Instrument on record: Illumina HiSeq 2500. The second PCR ran for about 6 to 11 cycles and used a J-beta primer mix along with a sample-barcoded 5' primer. A template-switch 5' adaptor carrying 12 random nucleotides introduced a unique molecular identifier onto each TCR beta cDNA molecule. Each sample yielded at least 3 million CDR3-containing paired-end reads. The Mint cDNA synthesis kit, primed by a TRBC-specific oligonucleotide, was used to synthesize first-strand cDNA from all RNA. After uracil-DNA glycosylase treatment, a first 18-cycle PCR used universal primers M1SS and BC2_uni_R on all cDNA. As for how the authors treated the data: For normalization, 1 million high-quality reads were randomly selected from each sample, with every read carrying a distinct molecular identifier. Instead of being binned into consensus sequences, reads that shared molecular identifiers were thrown out. MiTCR, with a Q25 quality threshold and the strictest error-elimination algorithm, was used for CDR3 identification, clonotype clustering and error correction. A nonparametric unseen species model with Euler transformation was used to estimate a lower bound on total TCR beta diversity. Through fastp at Q25 and MiXCR, TCRdb rebuilt clones from the public reads, retaining in-frame beta chains. Rows are unified per CDR3 protein, each entry keeping the most common DNA and genes. These V and J calls are TCRdb output, not the study's own analysis. The sample table contains 1.5 million to 2 million distinct CDR3 sequences; only one count was recorded for 28% of them. The top ten clonotypes cover over 7% of the sample.

Systemically healthy Caucasian individuals from Russia, 39 in total and aged roughly 6 to 100 years, were included as donors. Around 10 milliliters of peripheral blood were drawn from each donor into EDTA-treated Vacutainer tubes. Ficoll-Paque density-gradient centrifugation was used to isolate PBMCs, with at least 6 million obtained per sample. Trizol reagent was used to extract total RNA from the PBMCs, yielding at least 6 micrograms per sample. For every donor, flow cytometry on a PBMC aliquot measured the percentage of naive CD45RAhigh/CD27high T cells. The V gene is TRBV3-1 and the J gene is TRBJ2-7; a stretch of 10 junction bases matches TRBD1. The sequencing sample was made of blood. The origin of this receptor is a woman aged 30 to 39 in good health. The CDR3 loop reads CASSQRDRGEQYF. The base sequence is TGTGCCAGCAGCCAACGGGACAGGGGTGAGCAGTACTTC.